The source of this TCR beta chain is a study of cytomegalovirus exposure and HLA in healthy donors. Study-wide results and caveats: Rarity held for most TCR sequences, but there were some public TCRs that occurred in many donors.

Sequenced by immunoSEQ multiplex PCR; TCRdb stores in-frame clones only, minus some. This sample has about 150,000 clones, with 80% to 90% found just once. Note on this clone: The target antigen is unknown.

Trimming stripped 7 bases from V and 5 bases from J, with 23 bases between. Per germline, CDR1 SQVTM and CDR2 ANQGSEA. The CDR3 has 15 amino acids. The receptor was derived from a man younger than 35 in good health and CMV-seropositive. The chain carries TRBV29-1 and TRBJ1-1; tentatively, D is TRBD1 (5 bases). The material sequenced was PBMCs. This CDR3 reads CSGIFGASGKTEAFF. CDR3 coding DNA: TGCAGCGGGATTTTTGGTGCGTCAGGGAAAACTGAAGCTTTCTTT.